The 23 T cell receptor beta chains below all came from one sample that was sequenced in a study of blood T cells in healthy people across ages. Primers used in a second PCR of roughly 6 to 11 cycles were a sample-barcoded 5' primer and a J-beta primer mix. TCRdb independently ran MiXCR on the 5' RACE reads; one entry per CDR3 protein. The table has about 930,000 distinct CDR3 sequences, just under 30% seen once. The same data also contributed to another study, on T cells of mothers and their children.

The specimen was blood. These receptors all stem from a woman between 40 and 55 years old in good health.

This clonotype was detected many times. V and J are TRBV7-2 and TRBJ2-1; TRBD2 agrees at 8 bases. Per germline, CDR1 SGHTA and CDR2 FQGNSA. The CDR3 covers 15 residues. With 6 bases clipped from V and 8 bases from J, the junction kept 12 bases outside the gene matches. The chain's CDR3 is CASSTFGGGRDEQFF. The CDR3 DNA follows: TGTGCCAGCAGTACGTTCGGGGGGGGTAGGGATGAGCAGTTCTTC.

This clonotype appeared many times. The chain couples TRBV6-6 to TRBJ2-5; a possible D gene is TRBD2 (5 bases). The CDR3 is 14 amino acids. CDR1 is MNHNY and CDR2 is SVGAGI in the germline V gene (reference sequence). Trimming removed 8 bases from V and 5 bases from J, with 18 bases in between. CDR3 bases: TGTGCCAGCTGGGCAAGGCGCGGGTTGGAGACCCAGTACTTC. This translates into CASWARRGLETQYF.

This clonotype appeared many times. This rearrangement joins TRBV20-1 to TRBJ2-3; TRBD2 matches at 9 bases. CDR3 length: 15 amino acids. Trimming cost V 1 base and J 6 bases; bases outside gene matches: 8. The germline gives CDR1 DFQATT, CDR2 SNEGSKA (reference sequence). CDR3 nucleotide sequence: TGCAGTGCTAGAGTCGGGACTAGCTCGTCGGATACGCAGTATTTT. Protein sequence: CSARVGTSSSDTQYF.

This rearrangement joins TRBV20-1 to TRBJ2-3; TRBD1 aligns across 8 bases. V shed 1 base, J shed 0 bases, and the junction held 6 bases outside the gene matches. CDR3 length: 16 residues. Germline values: CDR1 DFQATT, CDR2 SNEGSKA (reference sequence). The CDR3 DNA is TGCAGTGCTAGAGGGCGACAGGGGCGGAGCACAGATACGCAGTATTTT. Protein: CSARGRQGRSTDTQYF.

The gene calls are TRBV10-3 and TRBJ1-5; D remains unclear. V was clipped by 4 bases and J by 3 bases, with 7 bases between them. This CDR3 contains 13 residues. Germline assignment: CDR1 ENHRY and CDR2 SYGVKD. This CDR3 is CAISVGINQPQHF. The CDR3 DNA sequence: TGTGCCATCAGTGTGGGAATCAATCAGCCCCAGCATTTT.

This clonotype came up a few times. This sequence joins TRBV27 and TRBJ1-2; 7 positions match TRBD1. From germline, CDR1 is MNHEY and CDR2 SMNVEV (reference sequence). J gave up 4 bases and V 2 bases, and 7 bases lay outside the gene matches. The CDR3 runs to 15 residues. The CDR3 spells CASSLDPQGLYGYTF. The CDR3, as DNA: TGTGCCAGCAGTTTAGATCCACAGGGGCTCTATGGCTACACCTTC.

This clonotype appeared a few times. The J gene is TRBJ1-6, the V gene TRBV12-3 or TRBV12-4, with TRBD1 identical over 7 bases. V shed 4 bases and J 5 bases; nucleotides not matched to a gene: 5. The CDR3 extends over 15 amino acids. The CDR3 bases are TGTGCCAGCAGTTCGATGGGACAGAATAATTCACCCCTCCACTTT. Its translation is CASSSMGQNNSPLHF.

The chain has TRBV20-1 and TRBJ2-1, with 8 positions matching TRBD2. Germline CDR1 DFQATT, CDR2 SNEGSKA (reference sequence). This CDR3 is 14 amino acids long. Trimming removed 6 bases from V and 0 bases from J; junction bases left unmatched: 4. CDR3 protein: CSALSGSSYNEQFF. CDR3 DNA sequence: TGCAGTGCGCTCAGCGGGAGCTCCTACAATGAGCAGTTCTTC.

This clonotype was recorded many times. The genes are TRBV7-2 and TRBJ1-1; the D is unclear. This CDR3 has 13 amino acids. V was trimmed by 4 bases and J by 6 bases, leaving 12 bases between them. Per germline, CDR1 SGHTA and CDR2 FQGNSA. The CDR3 loop reads CASSSYLSPEAFF. CDR3 sequence (DNA): TGTGCCAGCAGCTCATATCTATCCCCTGAAGCTTTCTTT.

Ten or more counts support this clonotype. The V and J genes are TRBV25-1 and TRBJ1-2; TRBD1 matches 7 bases. V shed 7 bases and J 13 bases; nucleotides not matched to a gene: 15. The CDR3 consists of 13 residues. CDR1 MGHDK and CDR2 SYGVNS come from the germline V gene. CDR3 DNA: TGTGCCAGCACCCTGGGACAGACCCTTGCCGCCACCTTC. Encoded protein: CASTLGQTLAATF.

The J gene is TRBJ1-1, the V gene TRBV7-8; no clear D. Germline V gene data show CDR1 as SGHVS and CDR2 as FQNEAQ. The CDR3 contains 14 residues. V was trimmed by 2 bases and J by 4 bases, leaving 11 bases between them. The CDR3 nucleotides are TGTGCCAGCAGCTTAACTCTTCTGGGCACTGAAGCTTTCTTT. Its protein product is CASSLTLLGTEAFF.

In its sample, this clonotype was seen a few times. The CDR3 loop reads CASSEGLAVFNEQFF. The CDR3 DNA reads as TGTGCCAGCAGTGAAGGGCTAGCGGTCTTCAATGAGCAGTTCTTC. The chain links TRBV2 to TRBJ2-1; 7 bases match TRBD2. There are 15 residues in the CDR3. Looked up from germline, CDR1 is SNHLY and CDR2 is FYNNEI. Losses at the gene ends were 1 base for V and 6 bases for J; bases not matched to a gene: 6.

This clonotype was recorded a few times. This sequence joins TRBV28 and TRBJ2-7; D uncertain. CDR1 MDHEN and CDR2 SYDVKM come from the germline V gene. The length of the CDR3 is 15 residues. Trimming stripped 5 bases from V and 7 bases from J, with 21 bases between. Here the CDR3 DNA reads TGTGCCAGCAGTCCAGGACCTGGGTTCTCGCTGGAGCAGTACTTC. This codes for CASSPGPGFSLEQYF.

In this sample, this clonotype turned up many times. The chain recombines TRBV12-3 or TRBV12-4 with TRBJ2-3; 10 bases line up with TRBD2. V shed 0 bases, J shed 5 bases, and the junction held 8 bases outside the gene matches. The CDR3 spans 17 residues. In DNA, the CDR3 is TGTGCCAGCAGTTTAGCCGTACTAGCGGGGAAGGGAGATACGCAGTATTTT. Translating it yields CASSLAVLAGKGDTQYF.

The rearrangement links TRBV5-1 to TRBJ2-5, with TRBD1 matching over 7 bases. The CDR3 covers 15 residues. Trimming at V came to 3 bases and at J to 3 bases, leaving 8 bases not matched to a gene. Germline V gene sequence: CDR1 SGHRS, CDR2 YFSETQ. CDR3 in DNA: TGCGCCAGCAGCTATGCCGGGACAGAAAAAGAGACCCAGTACTTC. Its translation is CASSYAGTEKETQYF.

The CDR3 here is CSVSEKTGTGGKVTF. CDR3 DNA: TGCAGCGTTTCCGAAAAAACCGGGACAGGGGGCAAGGTCACCTTC. The chain links TRBV29-1 to TRBJ1-2; the match to TRBD1 covers 12 bases. The CDR3 runs 15 residues. V gave up 5 bases and J gave up 13 bases; unmatched junction bases: 17. Germline V gene data show CDR1 as SQVTM and CDR2 as ANQGSEA.

The genes are TRBV9 and TRBJ1-1; tentative D call: TRBD1 (5 bases). CDR1 and CDR2 (germline): SGDLS, YYNGEE. The CDR3 totals 12 residues. The DNA of the CDR3 is TGTGCAGGCGGGGGGTCTGACACTGAAGCTTTCTTT. Its protein is CAGGGSDTEAFF.

This clonotype was detected only once. The missing conserved phenylalanine or tryptophan at the end of this CDR3 makes a read error likely. The chain combines TRBV20-1 with TRBJ1-2, with TRBD1 identical over 7 bases. Per the germline V gene, CDR1 is DFQATT and CDR2 is SNEGSKA (reference sequence). The V segment lost 5 bases and the J segment 4 bases; nucleotides outside the gene matches: 10. The CDR3 is made up of 14 amino acids. The DNA of the CDR3 is TGCAGTGCTGGGACAGCTAATGTTGGCTATGGCTACACCTTA. As protein: CSAGTANVGYGYTL.

V usage is TRBV20-1 and J usage is TRBJ2-7; D possibly matches TRBD1 or TRBD2 (6 bases each). This CDR3 has 15 residues. CDR1 DFQATT and CDR2 SNEGSKA come from the germline V gene (reference sequence). Between the trimmed V and J ends, which lost 5 bases and 6 bases, there was a span of 23 bases. Written as DNA, the CDR3 is TGCAGTGCTGGACGAGGGGGGCGAGCTTTGACCGAGCAGTACTTC. Protein: CSAGRGGRALTEQYF.

This clonotype turned up a few times. A read error may be the cause here, since a much bigger clone is one base away. The genes are TRBV6-6 and TRBJ1-2; possibly TRBD1 for D (6 bases). Germline V gene lookup returns CDR1 MNHNY and CDR2 SVGAGI (reference sequence). The CDR3 has 15 residues. Trimming took off 7 bases at V and 6 bases at J, with 21 bases between the two ends. CDR3 protein: CASNYRYGTKDGYTF. The CDR3 bases are TGTGCCAGCAACTATCGTTACGGGACAAAGGATGGCTACACCTTC.

This clonotype was seen repeatedly, ten times or more. The rearrangement joins TRBV7-2 to TRBJ2-7; 8 positions match TRBD2. The V and J ends lost 2 bases and 7 bases, in that order; junction bases with no gene match: 13. The CDR3 totals 16 residues. Looked up from germline, CDR1 is SGHTA and CDR2 is FQGNSA. The CDR3 spells CASSLLGRGAHGEQYF. The DNA of the CDR3 is TGTGCCAGCAGCTTATTGGGGCGGGGGGCCCATGGGGAGCAGTACTTC. Full variable domain (remainder filled in from reference TRBV7-2 and TRBJ2-7): GAGVSQSPSNKVTEKGKDVELRCDPISGHTALYWYRQSLGQGLEFLIYFQGNSAPDKSGLPSDRFSAERTGGSVSTLTIQRTQQEDSAVYLCASSLLGRGAHGEQYFGPGTRLTVT.

Notes on this clonotype: This may arise from a read error, as a much more abundant clone is one base away. The chain couples TRBV19 to TRBJ1-5; 7 positions agree with TRBD1. The germline V gene encodes CDR1 LNHDA and CDR2 SQIVND (reference sequence). This CDR3 has 15 amino acids. In DNA, the CDR3 is TGTGCCGGTAGCGCACAGGGGACTAGCAATCAGCCCCAGCATTTT. Translated, it gives CAGSAQGTSNQPQHF.

This clonotype showed up just a few times. The V gene is TRBV6-5, the J gene TRBJ2-2; TRBD1 matches 7 bases. The CDR3 is 15 amino acids. The junction had 3 bases not matched to a gene; V was cut back by 2 bases and J by 3 bases. The germline V gene has CDR1 MNHEY and CDR2 SVGAGI. The chain's CDR3 is CASSYDRADTGELFF. The CDR3 nucleotides read TGTGCCAGCAGTTACGACAGGGCAGACACCGGGGAGCTGTTTTTT.